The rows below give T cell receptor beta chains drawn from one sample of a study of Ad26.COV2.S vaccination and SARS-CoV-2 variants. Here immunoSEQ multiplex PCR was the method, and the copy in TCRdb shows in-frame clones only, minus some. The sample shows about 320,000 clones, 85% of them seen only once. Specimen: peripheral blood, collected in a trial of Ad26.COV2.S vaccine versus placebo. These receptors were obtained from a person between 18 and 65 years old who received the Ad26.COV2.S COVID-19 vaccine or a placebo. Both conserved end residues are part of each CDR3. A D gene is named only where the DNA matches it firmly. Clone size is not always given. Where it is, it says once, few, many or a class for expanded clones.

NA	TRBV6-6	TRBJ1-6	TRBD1	CASSRQGAYNSPLHF	TGTGCCAGCAGCCGACAGGGCGCCTATAATTCACCCCTCCACTTT
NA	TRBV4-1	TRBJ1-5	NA	CASSPLGSGNQPQHF	TGCGCCAGCAGCCCGCTGGGATCTGGGAATCAGCCCCAGCATTTT
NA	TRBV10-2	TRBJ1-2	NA	CASSEPGNSYGYTF	TGCGCCAGCAGTGAGCCGGGGAATAGCTATGGCTACACCTTC
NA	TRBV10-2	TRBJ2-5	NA	CASSAGNRETQYF	TGCGCCAGCAGTGCTGGGAACAGGGAGACCCAGTACTTC
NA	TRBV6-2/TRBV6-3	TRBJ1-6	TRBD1	CASSLGQGDSPLHF	TGTGCCAGCAGTCTGGGACAGGGGGATTCACCCCTCCACTTT
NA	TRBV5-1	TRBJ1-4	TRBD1	CASSWTGDEKLFF	TGCGCCAGCAGCTGGACAGGGGATGAAAAACTGTTTTTT
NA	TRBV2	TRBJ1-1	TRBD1	CASVRQGAEAFF	TGTGCCAGCGTCCGTCAGGGGGCTGAAGCTTTCTTT
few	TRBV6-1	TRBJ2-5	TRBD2	CASSEVAGGMTQYF	TGTGCCAGCAGTGAAGTTGCGGGGGGCATGACCCAGTACTTC
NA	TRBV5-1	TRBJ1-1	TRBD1	CASSRNRGQGDTEAFF	TGCGCCAGCAGTCGAAATAGAGGACAGGGGGACACTGAAGCTTTCTTT
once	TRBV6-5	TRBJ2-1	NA	CASSYSSNLVNEQFF	TGTGCCAGCAGTTACTCGAGTAATTTGGTGAATGAGCAGTTCTTC